The clone carrying this T cell receptor (beta chain) occurred a few times. This entry belongs to a study of human T cells and chemical hapten exposure. Study details: Cases of alopecia areata, totalis or universalis occurred in a predominantly female patient group.

As the library was built, unique molecular identifiers were attached to individual cDNA molecules. TCRdb re-analysed the RACE reads in MiXCR, keeping a single row per CDR3 protein. The data hold under 200,000 distinct CDR3 sequences, with approximately 31% observed a single time. The time point here: pre-sensitization, week 0. As to treatment: therapeutic diphenylcyclopropenone sensitization with weekly scalp DPC. This CDR3 comprises 13 residues. V lost 7 bases, J lost 0 bases, and 12 bases lay in between. Germline assignment: CDR1 SQVTM and CDR2 ANQGSEA. The rearrangement joins TRBV29-1 to TRBJ1-1; no clear D gene. The TCR comes from a woman in her twenties or thirties with alopecia areata. Some clones in this sample may be carry-over from other donors' samples. The sequences come from whole blood, collected in connection with sensitization to the hapten diphenylcyclopropenone (DPC). CDR3 residues: CSAKHDLNTEAFF. As DNA, the CDR3 is TGCAGCGCCAAACATGACTTGAACACTGAAGCTTTCTTT. The full variable domain, completed using reference TRBV29-1 and TRBJ1-1, is SAVISQKPSRDICQRGTSLTIQCQVDSQVTMMFWYRQQPGQSLTLIATANQGSEATYESGFVIDKFPISRPNLTFSTLTVSNMSPEDSSIYLCSAKHDLNTEAFFGQGTRLTVV.